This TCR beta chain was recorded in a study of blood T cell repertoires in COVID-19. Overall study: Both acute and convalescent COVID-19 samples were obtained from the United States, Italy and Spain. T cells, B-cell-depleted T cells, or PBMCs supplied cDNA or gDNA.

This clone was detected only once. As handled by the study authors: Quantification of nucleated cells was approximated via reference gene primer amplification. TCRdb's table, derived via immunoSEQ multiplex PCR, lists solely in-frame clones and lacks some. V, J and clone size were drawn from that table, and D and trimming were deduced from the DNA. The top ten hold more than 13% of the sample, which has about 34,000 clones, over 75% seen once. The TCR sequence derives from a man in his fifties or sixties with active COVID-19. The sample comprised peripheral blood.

In nucleotides, the CDR3 is TGTGCCAGTCGAGCGGGATGGGCTACGGGAGAGCAGTACTTC. This gives the protein CASRAGWATGEQYF. The chain recombines TRBV19 with TRBJ2-7; 7 bases align to TRBD2. V was pared by 8 bases and J by 7 bases, with 14 bases of the junction left unmatched. CDR3 length: 14 amino acids. Germline V gives CDR1 LNHDA, CDR2 SQIVND (reference sequence).